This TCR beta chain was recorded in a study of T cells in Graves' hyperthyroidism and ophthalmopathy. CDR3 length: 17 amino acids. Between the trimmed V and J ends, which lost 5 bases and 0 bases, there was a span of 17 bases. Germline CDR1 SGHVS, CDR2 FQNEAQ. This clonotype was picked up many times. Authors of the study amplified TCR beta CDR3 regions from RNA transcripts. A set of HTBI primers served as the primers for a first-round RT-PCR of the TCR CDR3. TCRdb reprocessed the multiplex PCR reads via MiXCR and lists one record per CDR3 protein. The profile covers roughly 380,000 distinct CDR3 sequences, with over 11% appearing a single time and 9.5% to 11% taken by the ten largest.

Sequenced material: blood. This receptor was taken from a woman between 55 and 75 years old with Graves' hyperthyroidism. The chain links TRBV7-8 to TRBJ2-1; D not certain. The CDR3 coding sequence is TGTGCCAGCAGCCACACCAAATTCTTTAGCTCCTACAATGAGCAGTTCTTC. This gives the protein CASSHTKFFSSYNEQFF.